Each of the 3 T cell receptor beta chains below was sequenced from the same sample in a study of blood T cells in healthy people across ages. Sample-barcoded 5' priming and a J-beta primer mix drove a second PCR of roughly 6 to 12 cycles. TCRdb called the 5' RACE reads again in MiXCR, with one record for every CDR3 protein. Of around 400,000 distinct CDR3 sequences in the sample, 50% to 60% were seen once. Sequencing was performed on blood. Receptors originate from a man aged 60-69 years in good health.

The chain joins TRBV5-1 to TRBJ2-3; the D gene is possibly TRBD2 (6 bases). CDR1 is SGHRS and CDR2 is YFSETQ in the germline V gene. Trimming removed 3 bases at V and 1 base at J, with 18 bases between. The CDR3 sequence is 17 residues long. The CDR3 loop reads CASSWRGGSYGTDTQYF. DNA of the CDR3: TGCGCCAGCAGCTGGAGGGGAGGCTCATACGGCACAGATACGCAGTATTTT.

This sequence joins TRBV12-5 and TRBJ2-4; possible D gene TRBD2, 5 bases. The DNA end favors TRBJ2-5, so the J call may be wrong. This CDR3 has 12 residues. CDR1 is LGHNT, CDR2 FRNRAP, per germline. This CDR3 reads CASGLSGETQYF. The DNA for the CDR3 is TGTGCTAGTGGTTTGAGCGGAGAGACCCAGTACTTC.

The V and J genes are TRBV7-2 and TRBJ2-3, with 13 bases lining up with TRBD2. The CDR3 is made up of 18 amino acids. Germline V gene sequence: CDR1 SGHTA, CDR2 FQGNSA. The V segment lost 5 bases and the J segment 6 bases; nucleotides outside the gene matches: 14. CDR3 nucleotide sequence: TGTGCCAGCAGCCCCAGAAGGACTAGCGGGAGTATTAAGGATACGCAGTATTTT. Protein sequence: CASSPRRTSGSIKDTQYF. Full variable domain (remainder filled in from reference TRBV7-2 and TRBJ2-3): GAGVSQSPSNKVTEKGKDVELRCDPISGHTALYWYRQSLGQGLEFLIYFQGNSAPDKSGLPSDRFSAERTGGSVSTLTIQRTQQEDSAVYLCASSPRRTSGSIKDTQYFGPGTRLTVL.